A selection of T cell receptor beta chains follows, all from one sample in a study of shared clonotypes between healthy human individuals. Clones were read by immunoSEQ multiplex PCR, and TCRdb kept only the in-frame ones, dropping some. This table has about 2.4 million clones, approximately 93% appearing once. The sequencing sample was made of naive CD4+ T cells from PBMCs. These TCRs come from a man in his late teens or twenties in good health. Some clones in this sample may be carry-over from other donors' samples. Each CDR3 is given with its conserved first and last residue. Each record gives: CDR3 DNA, CDR3 protein, D gene, J gene, V gene. The D gene is left open where the match is weak.

TGCGCCAGCAGCTCAAGGACAGGGGCAAACACTGAAGCTTTCTTT | CASSSRTGANTEAFF | TRBD1 | TRBJ1-1 | TRBV5-1
TGTGCCAGCAGCCCCGGGACTCTGAAGAACAATGAGCAGTTCTTC | CASSPGTLKNNEQFF | - | TRBJ2-1 | TRBV5-4
TGCGCCAGCAGCTTGGGAGGGACTGGGCGGGAGCAGTACTTC | CASSLGGTGREQYF | - | TRBJ2-7 | TRBV5-1
TGTGCCAGCAGCCATGGGGCCTACAATGAGCAGTTCTTC | CASSHGAYNEQFF | - | TRBJ2-1 | TRBV7-8
TGTGCCAGCATCCCCGGGCTAGCGGGAGTAAATGAGCAGTTCTTC | CASIPGLAGVNEQFF | TRBD2 | TRBJ2-1 | TRBV28
TGTGCCTGGGACCTAAACTCGGCCGGGGAGCTGTTTTTT | CAWDLNSAGELFF | - | TRBJ2-2 | TRBV30
TGTGCCAGCGCCCGACTAGGGGAGACCCAGTACTTC | CASARLGETQYF | - | TRBJ2-5 | TRBV2
TGCGCCAGCAGCTTGGCGGTCGGGGGAGTCGCCCAAGAGACCCAGTACTTC | CASSLAVGGVAQETQYF | - | TRBJ2-5 | TRBV5-1
TGTGCCAGCAGTTCTGGGGGTGAGCAGTTCTTC | CASSSGGEQFF | - | TRBJ2-1 | TRBV6-5
TGCGCCAGCAGCTGGCAGGAATCCTACGAGCAGTACTTC | CASSWQESYEQYF | - | TRBJ2-7 | TRBV5-1
TGCGCCAGCAGCCTATTAGCGGAGCCCACAGATACGCAGTATTTT | CASSLLAEPTDTQYF | - | TRBJ2-3 | TRBV5-1
TGTGCCAGCAGTCCCCCCGACAGGGGGACAACTGAAGCTTTCTTT | CASSPPDRGTTEAFF | TRBD1 | TRBJ1-1 | TRBV6-6
TGTGCCAGCAGCTTAGGGTCAATGAGGGCCTTC | CASSLGSMRAF | - | TRBJ1-2 | TRBV7-9
TGTGCCAGCAGGACGGCGACAGTTTCCTACGAGCAGTACTTC | CASRTATVSYEQYF | - | TRBJ2-7 | TRBV5-7